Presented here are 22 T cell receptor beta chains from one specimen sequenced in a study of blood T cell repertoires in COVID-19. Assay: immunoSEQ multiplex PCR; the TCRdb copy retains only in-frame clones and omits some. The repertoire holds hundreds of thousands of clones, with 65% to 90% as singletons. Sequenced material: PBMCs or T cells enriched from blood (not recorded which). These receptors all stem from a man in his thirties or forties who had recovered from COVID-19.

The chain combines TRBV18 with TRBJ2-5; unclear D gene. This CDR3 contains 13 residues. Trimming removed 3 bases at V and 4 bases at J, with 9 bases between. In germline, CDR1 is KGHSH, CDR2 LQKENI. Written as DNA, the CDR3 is TGTGCCAGCTCACCTAGACATGGAGAGACCCAGTACTTC. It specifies CASSPRHGETQYF.

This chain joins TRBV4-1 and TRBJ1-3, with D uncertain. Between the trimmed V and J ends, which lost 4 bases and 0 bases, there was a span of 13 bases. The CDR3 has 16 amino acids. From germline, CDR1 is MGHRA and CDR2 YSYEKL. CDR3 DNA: TGCGCCAGCAGCCTAGGAGTAACTCGCTCTGGAAACACCATATATTTT. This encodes CASSLGVTRSGNTIYF.

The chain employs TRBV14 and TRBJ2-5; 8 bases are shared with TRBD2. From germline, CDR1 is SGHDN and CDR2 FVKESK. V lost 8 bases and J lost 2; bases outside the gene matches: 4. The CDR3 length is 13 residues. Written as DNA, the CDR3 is TGTGCCAGCCGCCGGGGGGGGCAAGAGACCCAGTACTTC. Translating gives CASRRGGQETQYF.

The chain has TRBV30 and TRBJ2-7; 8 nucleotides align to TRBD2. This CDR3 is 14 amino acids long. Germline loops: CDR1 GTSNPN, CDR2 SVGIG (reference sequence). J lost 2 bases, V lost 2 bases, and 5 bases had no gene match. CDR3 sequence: CAWSTPGGTYEQYF. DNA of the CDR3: TGTGCCTGGAGTACCCCGGGGGGGACCTACGAGCAGTACTTC.

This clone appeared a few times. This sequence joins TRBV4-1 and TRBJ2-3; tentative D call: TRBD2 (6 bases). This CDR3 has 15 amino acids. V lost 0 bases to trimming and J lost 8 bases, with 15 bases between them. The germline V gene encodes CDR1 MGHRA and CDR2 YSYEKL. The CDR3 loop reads CASSQDSALGGTQYF. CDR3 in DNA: TGCGCCAGCAGCCAAGATTCGGCCCTGGGAGGTACGCAGTATTTT.

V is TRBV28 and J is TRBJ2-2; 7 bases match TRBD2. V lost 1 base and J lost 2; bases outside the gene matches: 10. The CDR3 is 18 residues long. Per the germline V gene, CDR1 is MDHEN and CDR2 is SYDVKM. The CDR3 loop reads CASSLFWEGQPNTGELFF. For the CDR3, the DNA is TGTGCCAGCAGTTTATTTTGGGAGGGGCAGCCCAACACCGGGGAGCTGTTTTTT.

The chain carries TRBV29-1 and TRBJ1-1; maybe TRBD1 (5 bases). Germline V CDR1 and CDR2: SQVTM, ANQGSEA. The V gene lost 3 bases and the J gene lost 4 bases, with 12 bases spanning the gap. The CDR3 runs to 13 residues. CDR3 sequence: CSVEGGTVTEAFF. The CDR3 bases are TGCAGCGTTGAGGGGGGGACGGTCACTGAAGCTTTCTTT.

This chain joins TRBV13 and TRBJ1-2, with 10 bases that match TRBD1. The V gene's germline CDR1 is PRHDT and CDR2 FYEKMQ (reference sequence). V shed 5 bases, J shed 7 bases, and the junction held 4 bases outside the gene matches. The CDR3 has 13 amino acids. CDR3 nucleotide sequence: TGTGCCAGCAGCCAGGGACAGGGGTTTGGCTACACCTTC. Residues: CASSQGQGFGYTF.

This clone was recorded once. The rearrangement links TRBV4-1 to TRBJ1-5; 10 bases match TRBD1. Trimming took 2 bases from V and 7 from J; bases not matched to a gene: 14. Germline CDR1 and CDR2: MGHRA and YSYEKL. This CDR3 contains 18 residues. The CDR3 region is CASSQSGTGAYDGQPQHF. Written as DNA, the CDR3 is TGCGCCAGCAGCCAATCGGGGACAGGGGCCTATGACGGGCAGCCCCAGCATTTT.

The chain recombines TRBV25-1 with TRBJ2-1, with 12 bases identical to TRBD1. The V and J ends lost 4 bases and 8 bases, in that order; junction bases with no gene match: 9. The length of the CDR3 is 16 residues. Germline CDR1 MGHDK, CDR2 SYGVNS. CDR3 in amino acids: CASSGGDRGPMDEQFF. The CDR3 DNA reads TGTGCCAGCAGTGGGGGGGACAGGGGGCCGATGGATGAGCAGTTCTTC. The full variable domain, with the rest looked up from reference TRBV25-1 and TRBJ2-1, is EADIYQTPRYLVIGTGKKITLECSQTMGHDKMYWYQQDPGMELHLIHYSYGVNSTEKGDLSSESTVSRIRTEHFPLTLESARPSHTSQYLCASSGGDRGPMDEQFFGPGTRLTVL.

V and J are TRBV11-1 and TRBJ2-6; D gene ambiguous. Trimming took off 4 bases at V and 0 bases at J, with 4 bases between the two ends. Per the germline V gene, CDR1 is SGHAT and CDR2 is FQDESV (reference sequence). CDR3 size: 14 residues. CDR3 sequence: CASSSRSGANVLTF. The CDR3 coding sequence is TGTGCCAGCAGCTCCCGCTCTGGGGCCAACGTCCTGACTTTC.

The CDR3 loop reads CASSVAAGSSGGVPGELFF. The CDR3 nucleotides read TGTGCCAGCAGCGTAGCTGCGGGGTCTAGCGGGGGGGTCCCCGGGGAGCTGTTTTTT. J is TRBJ2-2 and V is TRBV9; 12 positions agree with TRBD2. The V gene end was trimmed by 0 bases and the J gene end by 6 bases; junction bases not matched to a gene: 12. The CDR3 contains 19 residues. Germline CDR1 and CDR2: SGDLS and YYNGEE.

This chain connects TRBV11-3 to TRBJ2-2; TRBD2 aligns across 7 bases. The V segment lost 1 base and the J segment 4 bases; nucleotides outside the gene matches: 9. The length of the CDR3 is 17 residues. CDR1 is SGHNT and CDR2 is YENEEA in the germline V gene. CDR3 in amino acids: CASSLVPRLAATGELFF. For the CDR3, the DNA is TGTGCCAGCAGCTTAGTCCCCCGCCTAGCGGCCACCGGGGAGCTGTTTTTT.

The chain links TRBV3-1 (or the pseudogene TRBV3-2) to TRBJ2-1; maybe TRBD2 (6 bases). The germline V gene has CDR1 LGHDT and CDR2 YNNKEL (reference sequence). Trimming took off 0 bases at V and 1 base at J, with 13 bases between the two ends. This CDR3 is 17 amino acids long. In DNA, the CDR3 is TGTGCCAGCAGCCAAGATCGGAGAGGAGGGTCCTACAATGAGCAGTTCTTC. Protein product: CASSQDRRGGSYNEQFF.

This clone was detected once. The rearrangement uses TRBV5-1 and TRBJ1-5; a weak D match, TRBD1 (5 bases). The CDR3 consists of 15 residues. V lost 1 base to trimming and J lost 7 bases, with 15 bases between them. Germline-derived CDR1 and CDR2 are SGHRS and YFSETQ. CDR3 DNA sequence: TGCGCCAGCAGCTTGAGTGGGCAGGGCGAACAGCCCCAGCATTTT. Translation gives CASSLSGQGEQPQHF.

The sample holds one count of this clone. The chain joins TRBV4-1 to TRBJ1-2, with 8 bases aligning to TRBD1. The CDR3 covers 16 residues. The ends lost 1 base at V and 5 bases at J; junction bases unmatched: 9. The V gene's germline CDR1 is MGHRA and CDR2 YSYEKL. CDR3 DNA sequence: TGCGCCAGCAGCCAAGCGGTTGCGGACAGGGTGTATGGCTACACCTTC. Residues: CASSQAVADRVYGYTF.

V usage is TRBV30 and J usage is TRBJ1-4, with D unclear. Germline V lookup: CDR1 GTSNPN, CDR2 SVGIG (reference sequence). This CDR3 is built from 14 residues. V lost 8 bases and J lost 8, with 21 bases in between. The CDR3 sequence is CAGTFRGREEKLFF. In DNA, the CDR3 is TGTGCCGGTACCTTCAGAGGGAGGGAGGAAAAACTGTTTTTT.

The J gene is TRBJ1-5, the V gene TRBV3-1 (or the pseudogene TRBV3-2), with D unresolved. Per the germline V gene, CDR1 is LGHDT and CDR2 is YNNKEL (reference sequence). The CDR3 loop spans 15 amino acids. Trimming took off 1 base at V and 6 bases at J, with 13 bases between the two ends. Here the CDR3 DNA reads TGTGCCAGCAGCCAAGGTACGCGAAGCCGTCAGCCCCAGCATTTT. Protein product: CASSQGTRSRQPQHF.

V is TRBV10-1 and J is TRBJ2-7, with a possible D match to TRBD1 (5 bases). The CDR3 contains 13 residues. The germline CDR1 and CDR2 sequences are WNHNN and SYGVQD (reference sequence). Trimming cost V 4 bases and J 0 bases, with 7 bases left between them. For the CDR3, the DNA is TGCGCCAGCAGTGTAGGGGTCTCCTACGAGCAGTACTTC. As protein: CASSVGVSYEQYF.

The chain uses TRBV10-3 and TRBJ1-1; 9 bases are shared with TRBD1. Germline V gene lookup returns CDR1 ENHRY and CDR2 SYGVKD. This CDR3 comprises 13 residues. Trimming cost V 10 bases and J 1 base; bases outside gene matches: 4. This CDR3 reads CATRDRENTEAFF. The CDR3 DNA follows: TGTGCCACGCGGGACAGGGAGAACACTGAAGCTTTCTTT.

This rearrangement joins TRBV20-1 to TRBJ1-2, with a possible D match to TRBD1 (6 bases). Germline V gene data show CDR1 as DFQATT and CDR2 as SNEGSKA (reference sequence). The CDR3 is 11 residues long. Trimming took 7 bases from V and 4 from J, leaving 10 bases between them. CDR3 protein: CSVGASYGYTF. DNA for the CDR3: TGCAGTGTGGGGGCCAGCTATGGCTACACCTTC.

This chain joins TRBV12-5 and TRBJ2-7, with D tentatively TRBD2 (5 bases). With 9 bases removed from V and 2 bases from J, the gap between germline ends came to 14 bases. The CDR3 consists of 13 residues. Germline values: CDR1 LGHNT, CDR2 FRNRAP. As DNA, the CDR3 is TGTGCTAGGAGGCCGTGGACTCCCTACGAGCAGTACTTC. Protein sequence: CARRPWTPYEQYF.